This entry lists 18 T cell receptor beta chains sequenced from one sample in a study of T-cell reconstitution after alpha-beta-depleted transplantation in children (dated by TCRdb to 2016 to 2017). Receptor libraries were prepared by PCR. The run used an Illumina HiSeq 2500. TCR library preparation used molecular barcoding, with unique molecular identifiers applied to normalize quantification of the TCRbeta repertoire. TCRdb passed the public sequencing reads through fastp at Q25 and MiXCR, retaining productive beta sequences. When rows share a CDR3 protein, they turn into one entry using the most common DNA and genes. The sample data list approximately 640,000 distinct CDR3 sequences, and around 17% of these were observed just once. Around 0.96% of the sample goes to the ten largest clones. Sample: PBMCs from the stem cell graft donor, taken from the stem cell graft. The receptors come from a human donor who donated a stem cell graft to a child with acute myeloid leukemia.

This clonotype has a count of ten or more. This chain joins TRBV5-1 and TRBJ1-1, with 7 bases lining up with TRBD1. With 6 bases clipped from V and 3 bases from J, the junction kept 8 bases outside the gene matches. This CDR3 region has 14 residues. Germline CDR1 reads SGHRS; CDR2 reads YFSETQ. CDR3 sequence reads: CASTPRQGHTEAFF. In nucleotides, the CDR3 is TGCGCCAGCACGCCTCGACAGGGCCACACTGAAGCTTTCTTT.

This clonotype was detected only once. This may arise from a read error, as a much more abundant clone is one base away. The CDR3 end shows no conserved phenylalanine or tryptophan, and so a read error is likely. The chain carries TRBV20-1 and TRBJ1-1, with D possibly matching TRBD1 (6 bases). This CDR3 has 15 residues. Deletions cut 6 bases from V and 3 bases from J, with 20 bases between. From germline, CDR1 is DFQATT and CDR2 SNEGSKA (reference sequence). The chain's CDR3 is CSAIRGLILDTEAFV. In DNA, the CDR3 is TGCAGTGCGATCAGGGGTCTCATTTTGGACACTGAAGCTTTCGTT.

J is TRBJ1-1 and V is TRBV24-1, with 8 positions matching TRBD1. The CDR3 has 12 residues. Germline lookup yields CDR1 KGHDR and CDR2 SFDVKD. V shed 7 bases and J 7 bases; nucleotides not matched to a gene: 4. In DNA form, the CDR3 reads TGTGCCACCAGCCGGGACAGGCATGAAGCTTTCTTT. This gives the protein CATSRDRHEAFF.

This clonotype showed up just a few times. This sequence joins TRBV4-1 and TRBJ2-5; D might be TRBD1 or TRBD2, each matching 5 bases. V gave up 1 base and J gave up 1 base, with 13 bases separating them. The CDR3 totals 16 residues. Per the germline V gene, CDR1 is MGHRA and CDR2 is YSYEKL. CDR3 amino acids: CASSQALSGGQETQYF. In DNA, the CDR3 is TGCGCCAGCAGCCAAGCCCTAAGTGGGGGCCAAGAGACCCAGTACTTC.

There are many counts of this clonotype. V gene TRBV20-1 combines with J gene TRBJ2-7; perhaps TRBD2 as D (6 bases). The V gene's germline CDR1 is DFQATT and CDR2 SNEGSKA (reference sequence). This CDR3 is 16 amino acids long. The germline V and J ends were trimmed by 0 bases and 3 bases, with 18 bases remaining between them. The DNA for the CDR3 is TGCAGTGCTAGAGACCGGCGGGGATATGGGGACTACGAGCAGTACGTC. This translates into CSARDRRGYGDYEQYV.

The genes are TRBV6-1 and TRBJ2-1; TRBD2 matches at 9 bases. With 11 bases clipped from V and 6 bases from J, the junction kept 11 bases outside the gene matches. The germline CDR1 and CDR2 sequences are MNHNS and SASEGT. This CDR3 contains 14 residues. CDR3 region: CAASPGTSFNEQFF. Written as DNA, the CDR3 is TGTGCCGCCTCCCCCGGGACTAGCTTCAATGAGCAGTTCTTC.

The table lists this clonotype with many counts. The chain joins TRBV20-1 to TRBJ1-4; a weak D match, TRBD1 (6 bases). V lost 6 bases to trimming and J lost 2 bases, with 19 bases between them. CDR3 length: 16 residues. In germline, CDR1 is DFQATT, CDR2 SNEGSKA (reference sequence). DNA for the CDR3: TGCAGTGCGAAAGTCCGGGGGGGCGCGACTAATGAAAAACTGTTTTTT. Its protein is CSAKVRGGATNEKLFF.

This clonotype was detected ten times or more. This sequence joins TRBV29-1 and TRBJ2-1; TRBD1 might be the D (6 bases). Trimming removed 6 bases from V and 10 bases from J, with 16 bases in between. Germline assignment: CDR1 SQVTM and CDR2 ANQGSEA. This CDR3 is 12 amino acids long. CDR3: CSVGRQVPEQFF. The CDR3, as DNA: TGCAGCGTCGGGCGACAGGTTCCAGAGCAGTTCTTC.

This clonotype was picked up many times. The chain joins TRBV7-9 to TRBJ2-7, with 7 bases identical to TRBD1. The CDR3 is 15 residues long. Germline lookup yields CDR1 SEHNR and CDR2 FQNEAQ (reference sequence). The V segment lost 5 bases and the J segment 3 bases; nucleotides outside the gene matches: 10. In DNA form, the CDR3 reads TGTGCCAGCAGCCCATCCCGACAGGGCTACTACGAGCAGTACGTC. Translation gives CASSPSRQGYYEQYV.

This clonotype was seen only a few times. V gene TRBV30 combines with J gene TRBJ2-7; 10 bases align to TRBD1. CDR1 and CDR2 (germline): GTSNPN, SVGIG (reference sequence). V was pared by 2 bases and J by 6 bases, with 10 bases of the junction left unmatched. The CDR3 is 15 amino acids. The CDR3 loop is CAWSHSSGTGVEQYF. For the CDR3, the DNA is TGTGCCTGGAGTCATTCTTCCGGGACAGGGGTCGAGCAGTACTTC.

To note about this clonotype: Just one base apart from a much larger clone, this may be a read error. V gene TRBV20-1 combines with J gene TRBJ2-1, with TRBD2 as a possible D gene (6 bases). Trimming removed 2 bases at V and 3 bases at J, with 11 bases between. In germline, CDR1 is DFQATT, CDR2 SNEGSKA (reference sequence). The CDR3 extends over 14 amino acids. This chain's CDR3 is CSARWRDCYNEQFF. CDR3 in DNA: TGCAGTGCTAGATGGCGGGACTGCTACAATGAGCAGTTCTTC.

This clonotype was counted a few times. The J gene is TRBJ2-5, the V gene TRBV5-1; 8 positions agree with TRBD1. V gave up 7 bases and J gave up 8 bases; unmatched junction bases: 4. The CDR3 length is 11 residues. Germline CDR1 and CDR2: SGHRS and YFSETQ. Written as DNA, the CDR3 is TGCGCCAGCCTCGACAGGGGAACCCAGTACTTC. Translating it yields CASLDRGTQYF.

This clonotype was recorded many times. The rearrangement links TRBV20-1 to TRBJ2-7; a possible D gene is TRBD1 (5 bases). Germline assignment: CDR1 DFQATT and CDR2 SNEGSKA (reference sequence). V dropped 5 bases and J dropped 3 bases, with 17 bases sitting between them. This CDR3 contains 14 residues. The CDR3 sequence is CSARRGLLIYEQYF. The CDR3 coding sequence is TGCAGTGCTCGAAGGGGCCTATTAATCTACGAGCAGTACTTC.

The genes are TRBV7-7 and TRBJ2-5; 9 bases fit TRBD1. CDR3 size: 15 residues. Trimming took 5 bases from V and 0 from J; bases not matched to a gene: 4. Germline V gives CDR1 SSHAT, CDR2 FNYEAQ (reference sequence). CDR3 nucleotides: TGTGCCAGCAGCCGCGGGACAGGGAACCAAGAGACCCAGTACTTC. It specifies CASSRGTGNQETQYF. Looking up the rest from reference TRBV7-7 and TRBJ2-5 gives the full variable domain: GAGVSQSPRYKVTKRGQDVTLRCDPISSHATLYWYQQALGQGPEFLTYFNYEAQPDKSGLPSDRFSAERPEGSISTLTIQRTEQRDSAMYRCASSRGTGNQETQYFGPGTRLLVL.

This clonotype was picked up many times. The chain couples TRBV29-1 to TRBJ2-7, with no clear D. This CDR3 region has 13 residues. In germline, CDR1 is SQVTM, CDR2 ANQGSEA. In DNA form, the CDR3 reads TGCAACCCGCACGGCGGATCCCCCTACGAGCAGTACTTC. This encodes CNPHGGSPYEQYF.

This clonotype was found many times. This chain uses TRBV21-1 with TRBJ1-2; the table's TRBD1 call for D was not verified on the DNA. TRBV21-1 is designated a pseudogene. CDR3 length equals 14 residues. This chain's CDR3 is CASSTRTGDYGYTF. CDR3 nucleotides: TGTGCCAGCAGCACCCGGACAGGGGACTATGGCTACACCTTC.

This clonotype was found many times. CDR3 sequence (DNA): TGTGCCAGCAGCGTAGGTTGGACTAGCGGGTCCTCAGGGGAGACCCAGTACTTC. Its protein product is CASSVGWTSGSSGETQYF. The J gene is TRBJ2-5, the V gene TRBV9; 11 bases agree with TRBD2. After removal of 0 bases from V and 5 bases from J, the junction contained 12 bases not matched to a gene. The length of the CDR3 is 18 residues. CDR1 and CDR2 from the germline V gene are SGDLS and YYNGEE.

This clonotype came up many times. V is TRBV20-1 and J is TRBJ2-7; D not resolved. Germline CDR1 and CDR2: DFQATT and SNEGSKA (reference sequence). CDR3 length equals 13 residues. Trimming removed 0 bases at V and 0 bases at J, with 6 bases between. The CDR3 DNA reads as TGCAGTGCTAGAGAGCCAAGCTCCTACGAGCAGTACTTC. It yields the protein CSAREPSSYEQYF.